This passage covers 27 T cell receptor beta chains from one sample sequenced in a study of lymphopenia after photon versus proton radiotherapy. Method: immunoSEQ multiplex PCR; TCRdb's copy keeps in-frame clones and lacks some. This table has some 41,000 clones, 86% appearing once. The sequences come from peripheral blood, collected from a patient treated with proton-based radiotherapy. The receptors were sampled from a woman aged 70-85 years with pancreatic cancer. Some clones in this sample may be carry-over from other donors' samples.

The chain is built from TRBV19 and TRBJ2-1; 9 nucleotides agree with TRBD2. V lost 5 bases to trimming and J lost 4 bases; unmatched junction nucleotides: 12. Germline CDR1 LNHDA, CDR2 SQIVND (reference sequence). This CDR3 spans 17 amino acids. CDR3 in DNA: TGTGCCAGTAGTCGGGCTAGCGGGAAAGTGGGTTACAATGAGCAGTTCTTC. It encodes CASSRASGKVGYNEQFF. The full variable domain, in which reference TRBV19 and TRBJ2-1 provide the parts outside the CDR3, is DGGITQSPKYLFRKEGQNVTLSCEQNLNHDAMYWYRQDPGQGLRLIYYSQIVNDFQKGDIAEGYSVSREKKESFPLTVTSAQKNPTAFYLCASSRASGKVGYNEQFFGPGTRLTVL.

CDR3 DNA: TGTGCCAGCAGATCAGGAAACTATGGCTACACCTTC. Amino acids: CASRSGNYGYTF. The rearrangement joins TRBV28 to TRBJ1-2; D is uncertain. Germline-derived CDR1 and CDR2 are MDHEN and SYDVKM. The CDR3 length is 12 residues. The V end was cut by 6 bases, the J end by 2 bases, with 7 bases between.

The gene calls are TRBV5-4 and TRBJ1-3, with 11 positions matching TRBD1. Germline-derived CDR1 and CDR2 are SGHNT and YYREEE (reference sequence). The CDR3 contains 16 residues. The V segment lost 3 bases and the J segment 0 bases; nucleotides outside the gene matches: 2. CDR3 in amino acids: CASSWTGGFSGNTIYF. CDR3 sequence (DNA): TGTGCCAGCAGCTGGACAGGGGGCTTCTCTGGAAACACCATATATTTT. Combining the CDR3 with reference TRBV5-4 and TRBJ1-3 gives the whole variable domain ETGVTQSPTHLIKTRGQQVTLRCSSQSGHNTVSWYQQALGQGPQFIFQYYREEENGRGNFPPRFSGLQFPNYSSELNVNALELDDSALYLCASSWTGGFSGNTIYFGEGSWLTVV.

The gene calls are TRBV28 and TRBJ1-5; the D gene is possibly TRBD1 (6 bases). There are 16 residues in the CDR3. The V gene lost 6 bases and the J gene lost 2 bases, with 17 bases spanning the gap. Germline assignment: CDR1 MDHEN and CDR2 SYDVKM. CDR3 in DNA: TGTGCCAGCAGCAACGGGGGGGGCGGGGGCAATCAGCCCCAGCATTTT. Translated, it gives CASSNGGGGGNQPQHF.

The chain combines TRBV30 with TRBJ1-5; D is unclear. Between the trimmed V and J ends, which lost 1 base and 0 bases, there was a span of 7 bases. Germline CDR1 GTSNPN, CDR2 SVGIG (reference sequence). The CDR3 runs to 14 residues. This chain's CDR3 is CAWSEEYSNQPQHF. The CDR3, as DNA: TGTGCCTGGAGTGAGGAGTATAGCAATCAGCCCCAGCATTTT.

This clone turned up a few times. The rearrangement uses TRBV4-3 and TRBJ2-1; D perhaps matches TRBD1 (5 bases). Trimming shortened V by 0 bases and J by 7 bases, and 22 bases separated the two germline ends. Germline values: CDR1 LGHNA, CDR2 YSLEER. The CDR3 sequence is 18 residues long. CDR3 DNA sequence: TGCGCCAGCAGCCAAGACCGTTCTATTGGAAGGGGTGGGAATGAGCAGTTCTTC. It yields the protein CASSQDRSIGRGGNEQFF.

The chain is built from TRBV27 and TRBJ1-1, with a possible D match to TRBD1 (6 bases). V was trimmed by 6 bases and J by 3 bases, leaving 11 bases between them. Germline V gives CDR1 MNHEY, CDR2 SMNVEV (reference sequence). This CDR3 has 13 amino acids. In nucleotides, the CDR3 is TGTGCCAGCAGCCCCGGGACATACACTGAAGCTTTCTTT. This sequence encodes CASSPGTYTEAFF.

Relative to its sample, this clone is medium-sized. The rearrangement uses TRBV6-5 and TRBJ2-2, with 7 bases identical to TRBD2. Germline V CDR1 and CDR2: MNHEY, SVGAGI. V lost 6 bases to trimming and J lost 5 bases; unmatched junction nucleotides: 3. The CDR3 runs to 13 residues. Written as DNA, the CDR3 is TGTGCCAGCAGGGGCGGGAGTACCGGGGAGCTGTTTTTT. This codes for CASRGGSTGELFF.

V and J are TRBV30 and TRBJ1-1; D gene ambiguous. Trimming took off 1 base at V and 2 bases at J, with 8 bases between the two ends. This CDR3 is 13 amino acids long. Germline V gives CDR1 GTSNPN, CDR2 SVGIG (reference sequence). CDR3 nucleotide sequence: TGTGCCTGGAGTGGTGGATCCAACACTGAAGCTTTCTTT. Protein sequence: CAWSGGSNTEAFF.

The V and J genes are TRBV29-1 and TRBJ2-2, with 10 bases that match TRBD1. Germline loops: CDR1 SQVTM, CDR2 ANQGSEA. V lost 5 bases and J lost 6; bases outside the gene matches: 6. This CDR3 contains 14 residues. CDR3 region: CSVYFGQGAGELFF. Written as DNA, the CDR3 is TGCAGCGTTTACTTTGGACAGGGGGCCGGGGAGCTGTTTTTT.

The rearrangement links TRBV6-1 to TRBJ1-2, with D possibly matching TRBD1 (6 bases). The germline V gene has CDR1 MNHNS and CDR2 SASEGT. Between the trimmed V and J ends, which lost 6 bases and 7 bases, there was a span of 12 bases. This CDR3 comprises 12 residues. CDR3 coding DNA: TGTGCCAGCAGGGACTGGGGGGCTGGCTACACCTTC. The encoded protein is CASRDWGAGYTF.

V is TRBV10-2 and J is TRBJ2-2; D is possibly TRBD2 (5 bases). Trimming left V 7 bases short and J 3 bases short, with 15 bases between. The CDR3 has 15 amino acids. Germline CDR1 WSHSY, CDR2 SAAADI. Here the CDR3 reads CASTTTSGYTGELFF. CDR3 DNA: TGCGCCAGCACCACCACCAGCGGATACACCGGGGAGCTGTTTTTT.

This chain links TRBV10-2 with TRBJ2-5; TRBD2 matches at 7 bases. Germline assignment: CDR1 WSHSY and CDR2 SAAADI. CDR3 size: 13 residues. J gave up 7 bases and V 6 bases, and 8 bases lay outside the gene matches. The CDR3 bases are TGCGCCAGCAGGTCTGGACTAGAAATGACCCAGTACTTC. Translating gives CASRSGLEMTQYF.

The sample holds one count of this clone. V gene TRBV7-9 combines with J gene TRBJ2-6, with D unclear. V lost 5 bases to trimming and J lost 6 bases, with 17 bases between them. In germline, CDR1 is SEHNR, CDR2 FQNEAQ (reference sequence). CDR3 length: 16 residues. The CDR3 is CASSQTAQFEANVLTF. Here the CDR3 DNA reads TGTGCCAGCAGCCAAACCGCACAGTTCGAGGCCAACGTCCTGACTTTC.

The DNA of the CDR3 is TGTGCCAGCAGCTTGAGGACAGCGATCTATGGGGGTGAAAAACTGTTTTTT. Its protein product is CASSLRTAIYGGEKLFF. This chain links TRBV5-6 with TRBJ1-4; TRBD1 is a possible D gene (6 bases). The germline V and J ends were trimmed by 1 base and 7 bases, with 20 bases remaining between them. The CDR3 has 17 residues. The germline V gene has CDR1 SGHDT and CDR2 YYEEEE.

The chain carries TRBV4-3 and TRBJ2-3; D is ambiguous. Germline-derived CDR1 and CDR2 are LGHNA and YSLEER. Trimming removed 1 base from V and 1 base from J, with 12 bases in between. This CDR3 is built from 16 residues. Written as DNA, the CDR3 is TGCGCCAGCAGCCAAGCCCTAGGTCCTGGCACAGATACGCAGTATTTT. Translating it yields CASSQALGPGTDTQYF.

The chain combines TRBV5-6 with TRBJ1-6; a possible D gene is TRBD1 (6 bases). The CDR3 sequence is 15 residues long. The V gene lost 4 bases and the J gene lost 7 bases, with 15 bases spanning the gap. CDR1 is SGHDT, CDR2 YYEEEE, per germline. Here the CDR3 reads CASSRVGGGNSPLHF. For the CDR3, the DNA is TGTGCCAGCAGCCGCGTAGGGGGAGGCAATTCACCCCTCCACTTT.

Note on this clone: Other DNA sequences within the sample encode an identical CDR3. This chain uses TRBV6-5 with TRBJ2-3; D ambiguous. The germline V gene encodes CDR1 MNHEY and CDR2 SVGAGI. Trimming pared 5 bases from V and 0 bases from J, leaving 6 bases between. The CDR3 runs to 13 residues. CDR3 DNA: TGTGCCAGCAGTCTACAGAGCACAGATACGCAGTATTTT. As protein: CASSLQSTDTQYF.

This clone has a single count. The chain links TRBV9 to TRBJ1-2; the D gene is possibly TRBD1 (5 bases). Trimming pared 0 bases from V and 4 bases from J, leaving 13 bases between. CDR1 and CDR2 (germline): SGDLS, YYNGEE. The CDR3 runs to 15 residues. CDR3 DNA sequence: TGTGCCAGCAGCGTAGAACAGGATGCCATCTATGGCTACACCTTC. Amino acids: CASSVEQDAIYGYTF.

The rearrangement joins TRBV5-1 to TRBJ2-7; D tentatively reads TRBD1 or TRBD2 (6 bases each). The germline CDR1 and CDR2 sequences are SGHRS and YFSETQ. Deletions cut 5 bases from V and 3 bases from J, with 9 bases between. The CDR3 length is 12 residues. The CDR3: CASRRDNYEQYF. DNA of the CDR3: TGCGCCAGCAGGCGGGACAACTACGAGCAGTACTTC.

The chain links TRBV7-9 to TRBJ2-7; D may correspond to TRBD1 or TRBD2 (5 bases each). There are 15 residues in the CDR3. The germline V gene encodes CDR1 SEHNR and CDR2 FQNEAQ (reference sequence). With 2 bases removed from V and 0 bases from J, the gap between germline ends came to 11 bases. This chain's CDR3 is CASSLPGPSSYEQYF. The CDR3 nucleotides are TGTGCCAGCAGCTTACCGGGACCGAGCTCCTACGAGCAGTACTTC.

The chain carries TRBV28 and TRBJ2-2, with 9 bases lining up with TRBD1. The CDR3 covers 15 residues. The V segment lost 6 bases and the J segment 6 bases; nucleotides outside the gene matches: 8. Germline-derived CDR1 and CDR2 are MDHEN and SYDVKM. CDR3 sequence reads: CASSTGGKKAGELFF. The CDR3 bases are TGTGCCAGCAGCACAGGGGGCAAGAAGGCCGGGGAGCTGTTTTTT.

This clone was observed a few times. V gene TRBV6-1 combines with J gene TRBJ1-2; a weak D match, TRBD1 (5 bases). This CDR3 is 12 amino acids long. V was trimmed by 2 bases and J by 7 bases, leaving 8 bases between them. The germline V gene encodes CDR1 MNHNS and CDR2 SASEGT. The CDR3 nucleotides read TGTGCCAGCAGTGAAATCAGGGCTGGCTACACCTTC. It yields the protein CASSEIRAGYTF.

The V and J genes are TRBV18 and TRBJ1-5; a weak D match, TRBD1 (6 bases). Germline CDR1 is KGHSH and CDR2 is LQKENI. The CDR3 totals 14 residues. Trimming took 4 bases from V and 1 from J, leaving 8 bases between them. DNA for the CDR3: TGTGCCAGCTCACTGGGGGCGAGCAATCAGCCCCAGCATTTT. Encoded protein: CASSLGASNQPQHF.

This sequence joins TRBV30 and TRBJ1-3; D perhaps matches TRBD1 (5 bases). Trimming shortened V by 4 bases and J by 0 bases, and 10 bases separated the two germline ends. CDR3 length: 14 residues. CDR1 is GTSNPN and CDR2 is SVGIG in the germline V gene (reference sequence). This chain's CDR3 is CAWKQGHSGNTIYF. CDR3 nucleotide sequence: TGTGCCTGGAAGCAGGGCCACTCTGGAAACACCATATATTTT. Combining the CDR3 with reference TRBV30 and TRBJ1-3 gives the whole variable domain SQTIHQWPATLVQPVGSPLSLECTVEGTSNPNLYWYRQAAGRGLQLLFYSVGIGQISSEVPQNLSASRPQDRQFILSSKKLLLSDSGFYLCAWKQGHSGNTIYFGEGSWLTVV.

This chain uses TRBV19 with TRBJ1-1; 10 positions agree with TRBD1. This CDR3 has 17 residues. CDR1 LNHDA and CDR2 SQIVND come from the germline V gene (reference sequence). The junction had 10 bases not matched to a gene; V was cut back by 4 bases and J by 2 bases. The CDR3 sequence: CASSTLRQGAENTEAFF. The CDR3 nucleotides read TGTGCCAGTAGTACCTTACGACAGGGGGCTGAAAACACTGAAGCTTTCTTT.

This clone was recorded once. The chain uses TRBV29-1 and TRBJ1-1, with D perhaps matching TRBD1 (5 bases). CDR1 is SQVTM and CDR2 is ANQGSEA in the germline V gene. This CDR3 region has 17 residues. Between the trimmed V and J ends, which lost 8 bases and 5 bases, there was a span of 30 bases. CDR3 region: CSLPTVAQTVSGTEAFF. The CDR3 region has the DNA TGCAGCCTCCCAACGGTGGCCCAGACAGTCTCGGGGACTGAAGCTTTCTTT.